The T cell receptor beta chain described here comes from a study of T cell repertoires in cytomegalovirus infection. Study-wide context: Public signatures in TCR beta pointed to CMV infection and matching HLA type.

The germline CDR1 and CDR2 sequences are SGHRS and YFSETQ. With V trimmed by 4 bases and J by 1 base, 10 bases remained unmatched. The CDR3 length is 18 residues. Concerning this clonotype itself: The antigen is unknown.

Study conclusions and caveats: Cumulative public TCR beta family frequency identified CMV carriers with the relevant HLA.

TCRdb re-analysed the reads in MiXCR, keeping a single row per CDR3 protein. The sample lists about 230,000 distinct CDR3 sequences; 22% were seen once. The receptor's source is a human donor in good health (CMV status not recorded). Some clones in this sample may be carry-over from other donors' samples. The chain recombines TRBV5-1 with TRBJ2-6, with TRBD1 identical over 8 bases. Input material: CD8+ T cells from PBMCs. CDR3 sequence: CASSPGTGLRSGANVLTF. Written as DNA, the CDR3 is TGCGCCAGCAGCCCAGGGACAGGTCTTCGGTCTGGGGCCAACGTCCTGACTTTC.